The entry that follows covers one T cell receptor (beta chain) sequence. This entry belongs to a study of blood T cell repertoires in COVID-19. Across the whole study: The study drew acute and convalescent COVID-19 samples from the United States, Italy and Spain.

Profiled with immunoSEQ multiplex PCR; TCRdb holds only in-frame clones, not every one. Here the sample spans around 160,000 clones, approximately 90% being singletons. V was clipped by 0 bases and J by 3 bases, with 23 bases between them. The CDR3 has 18 amino acids. CDR1 and CDR2 (germline): GTSNPN, SVGIG (reference sequence). This clonotype originated in a woman in her seventies with COVID-19, enrolled during active disease. The sample taken for sequencing was peripheral blood. V and J are TRBV30 and TRBJ2-5; possible D gene TRBD1, 6 bases. The CDR3 sequence is CAWSVLSQGLTLEETQYF. The DNA for the CDR3 is TGTGCCTGGAGTGTTCTATCCCAGGGGTTAACGTTGGAAGAGACCCAGTACTTC.